This passage covers 13 T cell receptor beta chains from one sample sequenced in a study of beta chain features in type 1 diabetes. As every portion of the isolated RNA was reverse transcribed, the sequencing read expressed TCRB transcripts. Assay used: immunoSEQ multiplex PCR; TCRdb lists only in-frame clones, some missing. The repertoire has around 350,000 clones, around an eighth of them found once; the top ten carry about 0.018%. Sequencing input: naive CD4+ T cells from blood. The receptor source for this set is a man aged 18-30 years in good health.

This clone was detected only a few times. The chain links TRBV7-8 to TRBJ2-1; TRBD2 matches 13 bases. The CDR3 has 15 residues. CDR1 is SGHVS and CDR2 is FQNEAQ in the germline V gene. V dropped 5 bases and J dropped 6; count of bases not matched to a gene: 4. The CDR3 DNA sequence: TGTGCCAGCAGCGGGCGGACTAGCGGGGGCAATGAGCAGTTCTTC. The encoded protein is CASSGRTSGGNEQFF.

The CDR3, as DNA: TGTGCCAGCAGCCTGGGACAGGGGACGAACGAGCAGTACTTC. This encodes CASSLGQGTNEQYF. The V gene is TRBV7-2, the J gene TRBJ2-7; TRBD1 matches 10 bases. Looked up from germline, CDR1 is SGHTA and CDR2 is FQGNSA. The CDR3 spans 14 residues. V lost 5 bases to trimming and J lost 5 bases; unmatched junction nucleotides: 6.

The CDR3 DNA reads TGTGCCAGCAGCGTAGATCTCAGCGGGAGGTACAATGAGCAGTTCTTC. Amino acids: CASSVDLSGRYNEQFF. The rearrangement joins TRBV9 to TRBJ2-1, with TRBD2 matching 9 bases. Germline V CDR1 and CDR2: SGDLS, YYNGEE. This CDR3 is built from 16 residues. V was clipped by 0 bases and J by 4 bases; unmatched bases: 5.

There are a few counts of this clone. The CDR3 loop reads CASSPSSGRTGYTF. CDR3 coding DNA: TGTGCCAGCAGCCCATCTTCAGGGCGGACTGGCTACACCTTC. The chain couples TRBV7-8 to TRBJ1-2, with D possibly being TRBD1 (5 bases). The length of the CDR3 is 14 residues. Per the germline V gene, CDR1 is SGHVS and CDR2 is FQNEAQ. Deletions cut 5 bases from V and 7 bases from J, with 17 bases between.

Here the CDR3 reads CASSFPGPQGTEAFF. The CDR3 region has the DNA TGTGCCAGCAGTTTCCCCGGGCCCCAGGGCACTGAAGCTTTCTTT. V gene TRBV28 combines with J gene TRBJ1-1, with D perhaps matching TRBD1 (5 bases). The germline CDR1 and CDR2 sequences are MDHEN and SYDVKM. The CDR3 is 15 residues long. V was trimmed by 3 bases and J by 4 bases, leaving 15 bases between them.

This clone was seen a handful of times. The V gene is TRBV7-2, the J gene TRBJ2-1, with D perhaps matching TRBD1 (5 bases). Germline V CDR1 and CDR2: SGHTA, FQGNSA. This CDR3 contains 15 residues. V gave up 5 bases and J gave up 0 bases, with 11 bases separating them. The DNA for the CDR3 is TGTGCCAGCAGCCTCTACAGGAGCTCCTACAATGAGCAGTTCTTC. It encodes CASSLYRSSYNEQFF.

This CDR3 is CAWSVSASGNTIYF. CDR3 in DNA: TGTGCCTGGAGTGTTAGTGCCTCTGGAAACACCATATATTTT. V and J are TRBV30 and TRBJ1-3; D gene unclear. In germline, CDR1 is GTSNPN, CDR2 SVGIG (reference sequence). Trimming cost V 0 bases and J 0 bases, with 6 bases left between them. The CDR3 spans 14 residues. Full variable domain (remainder filled in from reference TRBV30 and TRBJ1-3): SQTIHQWPATLVQPVGSPLSLECTVEGTSNPNLYWYRQAAGRGLQLLFYSVGIGQISSEVPQNLSASRPQDRQFILSSKKLLLSDSGFYLCAWSVSASGNTIYFGEGSWLTVV.

This clone was observed a handful of times. The V and J genes are TRBV6-6 and TRBJ2-7, with 10 bases aligning to TRBD1. V was pared by 0 bases and J by 4 bases, with 3 bases of the junction left unmatched. From germline, CDR1 is MNHNY and CDR2 SVGAGI (reference sequence). This CDR3 has 15 amino acids. CDR3 nucleotide sequence: TGTGCCAGCAGTTACTCAACGGGACAGGGGTACGAGCAGTACTTC. This translates into CASSYSTGQGYEQYF.

The chain is built from TRBV27 and TRBJ1-5, with D hard to call. This CDR3 contains 15 residues. Germline V lookup: CDR1 MNHEY, CDR2 SMNVEV (reference sequence). Trimming stripped 0 bases from V and 0 bases from J, with 6 bases between. The CDR3, as DNA: TGTGCCAGCAGTTTATCTCTAGTTAGCAATCAGCCCCAGCATTTT. Translating it yields CASSLSLVSNQPQHF.

This clone has only one observation. This chain links TRBV6-1 with TRBJ2-1; weak D call: TRBD2 (6 bases). This CDR3 has 15 amino acids. V lost 3 bases to trimming and J lost 0 bases, with 9 bases between them. From germline, CDR1 is MNHNS and CDR2 SASEGT. CDR3: CASSDSGLSYNEQFF. The CDR3, as DNA: TGTGCCAGCAGTGATAGCGGACTCTCCTACAATGAGCAGTTCTTC.

The chain has TRBV7-3 and TRBJ2-1; tentatively, D is TRBD1 (6 bases). Germline assignment: CDR1 SGHTA and CDR2 FQGTGA. Trimming stripped 5 bases from V and 12 bases from J, with 11 bases between. The CDR3 sequence is 11 residues long. CDR3 sequence: CASSQGWAQFF. DNA for the CDR3: TGTGCCAGCAGCCAGGGGTGGGCGCAGTTCTTC.

The genes are TRBV7-2 and TRBJ1-2; D remains unclear. The CDR3 is 11 residues long. The V and J ends lost 3 bases and 8 bases respectively, with 7 bases between them. In germline, CDR1 is SGHTA, CDR2 FQGNSA. The CDR3 reads CASSFLVGYTF. CDR3 DNA sequence: TGTGCCAGCAGCTTTCTTGTCGGCTACACCTTC. Based on the CDR3 plus reference TRBV7-2 and TRBJ1-2, the full variable domain is GAGVSQSPSNKVTEKGKDVELRCDPISGHTALYWYRQSLGQGLEFLIYFQGNSAPDKSGLPSDRFSAERTGGSVSTLTIQRTQQEDSAVYLCASSFLVGYTFGSGTRLTVV.

This clone was detected a few times. This chain joins TRBV7-9 and TRBJ2-1, with 15 bases that match TRBD2. Per the germline V gene, CDR1 is SEHNR and CDR2 is FQNEAQ (reference sequence). The CDR3 runs to 16 residues. V dropped 5 bases and J dropped 6; count of bases not matched to a gene: 5. DNA for the CDR3: TGTGCCAGCAGCGGTCAGGGACTAGCGGGGGGCAATGAGCAGTTCTTC. Its protein product is CASSGQGLAGGNEQFF.